This entry features one TCR beta chain sequence. These data come from a study of shared clonotypes between healthy human individuals. Naive CD8 cells lacked CD45RO, underwent positive selection for CCR7 and left out terminally differentiated effector memory CD45RA+ cells. V was clipped by 6 bases and J by 2 bases; unmatched bases: 6. Germline assignment: CDR1 MDHEN and CDR2 SYDVKM. The CDR3 totals 16 residues. The repertoire was sequenced with immunoSEQ multiplex PCR; TCRdb's copy has only in-frame clones and lacks some. The sample contains fewer than 700,000 clones, 85% to 95% of which appear only once.

The material sequenced was naive CD8+ T cells sorted from blood. This chain connects TRBV28 to TRBJ2-6; 8 positions match TRBD1. This receptor was identified in a woman in her thirties in good health. The CDR3 reads CASSLQGAPGANVLTF. In nucleotides, the CDR3 is TGTGCCAGCAGCTTGCAGGGGGCCCCTGGGGCCAACGTCCTGACTTTC.